These T cell receptor beta chains were read from a single sample in a study of OX40 agonist ivuxolimab in advanced cancers. Repertoires were generated with immunoSEQ multiplex PCR, while TCRdb's copy carries only in-frame clones and drops some. This table holds some 95,000 clones, about 85% found once. The specimen comprised CD4+ or CD8+ T cells sorted from blood, sampled in a trial of the OX40 agonist ivuxolimab. The receptors shown here come from an adult with an advanced solid tumor such as melanoma, head and neck, liver or kidney cancer. Both conserved end residues are part of each CDR3. A D gene is named only where the DNA matches it firmly. The size of a clone is reported for some rows only, either as once, few or many, or as a class for expanded clones.

clone_size,v_call,d_call,j_call,cdr3_aa,cdr3_nt
.,TRBV30,TRBD1,TRBJ2-7,CARSTGTGGREQYF,TGTGCCCGGTCTACCGGGACAGGGGGCAGGGAGCAGTACTTC
.,TRBV5-6,TRBD2,TRBJ2-5,CASSLQAGETQYF,TGTGCCAGCAGCTTGCAAGCGGGGGAGACCCAGTACTTC
.,TRBV27,.,TRBJ1-1,CASQLGLSTEAFF,TGTGCCAGCCAGCTGGGTCTGTCTACTGAAGCTTTCTTT
.,TRBV18,.,TRBJ2-1,CASLVGHPVYNEQFF,TGTGCCAGCCTGGTGGGACATCCCGTCTACAATGAGCAGTTCTTC
few,TRBV5-8,TRBD1,TRBJ2-5,CASSRRTGETQYF,TGTGCCAGCAGCCGAAGGACAGGGGAGACCCAGTACTTC
.,TRBV5-1,.,TRBJ2-7,CASSPGLSEQYF,TGCGCCAGCAGCCCTGGACTTTCCGAGCAGTACTTC
.,TRBV20-1,.,TRBJ2-5,CSARKETQYF,TGCAGTGCTAGAAAAGAGACCCAGTACTTC
few,TRBV7-9,TRBD1,TRBJ1-4,CASSYRGSNEKLFF,TGTGCCAGCAGCTACAGGGGTTCTAATGAAAAACTGTTTTTT
.,TRBV28,.,TRBJ2-7,CASSPAGYNEQYF,TGTGCCAGCAGTCCGGCGGGCTATAACGAGCAGTACTTC
few,TRBV6-4,.,TRBJ2-1,CASSATDDGFDEQFF,TGTGCCAGCAGTGCAACGGACGACGGATTCGATGAGCAGTTCTTC
.,TRBV7-9,.,TRBJ2-5,CASSLEAGGRETQYF,TGTGCCAGCAGCTTAGAAGCAGGGGGGCGGGAGACCCAGTACTTC
.,TRBV27,.,TRBJ2-7,CASPKEWSYEQYF,TGTGCCAGCCCCAAAGAATGGTCCTACGAGCAGTACTTC
.,TRBV18,TRBD1,TRBJ2-1,CASSPPGGQVRSRLSSYNEQFF,TGTGCCAGCTCACCACCGGGGGGACAGGTCCGATCCCGTCTGAGCTCCTACAATGAGCAGTTCTTC
.,TRBV18,TRBD1,TRBJ2-1,CASSRLQGVRLPSSYNEQFF,TGTGCCAGCTCACGACTCCAGGGGGTTCGACTCCCGAGCTCCTACAATGAGCAGTTCTTC
.,TRBV19,.,TRBJ2-7,CASSDSQAYEQYF,TGTGCCAGTAGTGATTCACAGGCCTACGAGCAGTACTTC
.,TRBV5-6,.,TRBJ1-2,CASSPRQNYGYTF,TGTGCCAGCAGCCCTCGACAGAACTATGGCTACACCTTC
.,TRBV15,TRBD2,TRBJ2-3,CATSREIGTSGTDTQYF,TGTGCCACCAGCAGAGAGATTGGGACTAGCGGCACAGATACGCAGTATTTT
.,TRBV14,.,TRBJ1-4,CASSRTPGTTNEKLFF,TGTGCCAGCAGCCGAACTCCGGGGACAACTAATGAAAAACTGTTTTTT